The present T cell receptor beta chain was sequenced within a study of identical twins. The ends were cut back, 6 bases at V and 7 bases at J, with 9 bases in the middle. This CDR3 contains 11 residues. TCRdb analysed the 5' RACE reads with MiXCR anew, one entry per CDR3 protein. The table records 410,000 or so distinct CDR3 sequences, approximately 17% of them present only once. Findings and caveats of the study: Surplus twin overlap in beta out-of-frame sequences was less pronounced. Some out-of-frame alpha sequences were shared by twins, and these showed excess low generation probability.

In this sample, this clonotype turned up many times. What it recognizes is unknown. The chain employs TRBV12-3 or TRBV12-4 and TRBJ2-5, with a weak D call TRBD2 (6 bases). Sequencing was carried out using naive T cells sorted from blood. The sequence came from a man aged 50-59 years in good health. In nucleotides, the CDR3 is TGTGCCAGCAGCTTGCGGGGGACCCAGTACTTC. It yields the protein CASSLRGTQYF.